These 28 T cell receptor beta chains originate from one sample sequenced in a study of blood T cell repertoires in COVID-19. Using immunoSEQ multiplex PCR, the repertoire was profiled, and TCRdb retains in-frame clones only, with some absent. The top ten clones hold roughly 3.3% of a sample with a few hundred thousand clones, about nine tenths of them seen once. Source material: PBMCs or T cells enriched from blood (not recorded which). The receptors derive from a woman aged 50 to 65 in a cohort exposed to, infected with or recovered from COVID-19 (not recorded which).

J is TRBJ1-6 and V is TRBV5-1, with D uncertain. This CDR3 contains 13 residues. V was trimmed by 0 bases and J by 6 bases, leaving 4 bases between them. Germline V lookup: CDR1 SGHRS, CDR2 YFSETQ. CDR3: CASSLAGNSPLHF. CDR3 DNA: TGCGCCAGCAGCTTGGCCGGTAATTCACCCCTCCACTTT.

A remark on this clone: The same CDR3 arises from other DNA sequences in this sample as well. J is TRBJ1-2 and V is TRBV7-9; the D gene is possibly TRBD1 (6 bases). Trimming shortened V by 3 bases and J by 2 bases, and 7 bases separated the two germline ends. The CDR3 sequence is 13 residues long. The germline CDR1 and CDR2 sequences are SEHNR and FQNEAQ (reference sequence). This CDR3 reads CASSLRGNYGYTF. The DNA for the CDR3 is TGTGCCAGCAGCTTGAGGGGGAACTATGGCTACACCTTC.

The chain employs TRBV28 and TRBJ2-5; 7 nucleotides agree with TRBD2. Per germline, CDR1 MDHEN and CDR2 SYDVKM. There are 15 residues in the CDR3. V trimming: 6 bases; J trimming: 1 base; junction bases outside the gene matches: 8. The CDR3 nucleotides are TGTGCCAGCAGCCGATCGGGGGGACCCCAAGAGACCCAGTACTTC. Translated, it gives CASSRSGGPQETQYF.

The V and J genes are TRBV2 and TRBJ2-7, with D maybe TRBD2 (5 bases). Trimming took 4 bases from V and 3 from J, leaving 10 bases between them. The CDR3 contains 13 residues. Germline lookup yields CDR1 SNHLY and CDR2 FYNNEI. The CDR3 DNA follows: TGTGCCAGCAGTGCAAGCCGGGGCTACGAGCAGTACTTC. Encoded protein: CASSASRGYEQYF.

The chain is built from TRBV7-2 and TRBJ2-7, with 10 bases aligning to TRBD1. Germline V gene sequence: CDR1 SGHTA, CDR2 FQGNSA. The CDR3 contains 15 residues. The V and J ends lost 5 bases and 6 bases, in that order; junction bases with no gene match: 10. Written as DNA, the CDR3 is TGTGCCAGCAGCAGTAAGGACAGGGGGGTTGGCGAGCAGTACTTC. This encodes CASSSKDRGVGEQYF. The full variable domain, its missing parts supplied by reference TRBV7-2 and TRBJ2-7, is GAGVSQSPSNKVTEKGKDVELRCDPISGHTALYWYRQSLGQGLEFLIYFQGNSAPDKSGLPSDRFSAERTGGSVSTLTIQRTQQEDSAVYLCASSSKDRGVGEQYFGPGTRLTVT.

V gene TRBV3-1 (or the pseudogene TRBV3-2) combines with J gene TRBJ1-1; 10 bases map to TRBD1. V was clipped by 2 bases and J by 6 bases; unmatched bases: 6. The CDR3 has 15 residues. From germline, CDR1 is LGHDT and CDR2 YNNKEL (reference sequence). This CDR3 is CASSQFSGQGAEAFF. The CDR3 nucleotides read TGTGCCAGCAGCCAATTCTCAGGACAGGGGGCTGAAGCTTTCTTT.

The gene calls are TRBV7-2 and TRBJ1-3; D possibly corresponds to TRBD1 (5 bases). The CDR3 sequence is 14 residues long. Deletions cut 5 bases from V and 2 bases from J, with 10 bases between. Germline CDR1 SGHTA, CDR2 FQGNSA. CDR3 DNA sequence: TGTGCCAGCAGCCCGGACATAACTGGAAACACCATATATTTT. Translating gives CASSPDITGNTIYF.

V is TRBV4-3 and J is TRBJ1-5; D call uncertain. The V gene's germline CDR1 is LGHNA and CDR2 YSLEER. This CDR3 contains 13 residues. Deletions cut 5 bases from V and 4 bases from J, with 9 bases between. The CDR3: CASSFGINQPQHF. CDR3 nucleotides: TGCGCCAGCAGCTTCGGTATAAATCAGCCCCAGCATTTT.

The chain recombines TRBV5-1 with TRBJ2-1, with 9 bases identical to TRBD2. Per germline, CDR1 SGHRS and CDR2 YFSETQ. The CDR3 runs 12 residues. Trimming removed 2 bases from V and 9 bases from J; junction bases left unmatched: 0. The CDR3 loop is CASSFSGGEQFF. The CDR3 DNA sequence: TGCGCCAGCAGCTTTAGCGGGGGTGAGCAGTTCTTC.

The genes are TRBV9 and TRBJ2-5; D perhaps matches TRBD1 (5 bases). The germline gives CDR1 SGDLS, CDR2 YYNGEE. Trimming pared 3 bases from V and 1 base from J, leaving 7 bases between. CDR3 size: 13 residues. The CDR3 loop is CASSDRSQETQYF. The CDR3 coding sequence is TGTGCCAGCAGCGACAGGAGCCAAGAGACCCAGTACTTC.

This chain uses TRBV19 with TRBJ1-2, with 7 bases lining up with TRBD1. V shed 5 bases, J shed 8 bases, and the junction held 11 bases outside the gene matches. This CDR3 is built from 14 residues. CDR1 LNHDA and CDR2 SQIVND come from the germline V gene (reference sequence). The CDR3 loop is CASSVATTGSGYTF. CDR3 sequence (DNA): TGTGCCAGTAGTGTTGCAACGACAGGGTCCGGCTACACCTTC.

Concerning this clone itself: The junction does not match germline at one end; this may be a read error. Other nucleotide sequences in the sample specify the same CDR3. The genes are TRBV4-2 and TRBJ1-6; 8 bases align to TRBD1. The CDR3 has 16 amino acids. In germline, CDR1 is LGHNA, CDR2 YNFKEQ. The CDR3 DNA reads as TGTGCCAGTAGCCACACGAGGACAGGGAGGGACTCACCCCTCCACTTT. This gives the protein CASSHTRTGRDSPLHF.

This rearrangement joins TRBV12-3 or TRBV12-4 to TRBJ1-4, with TRBD1 as a possible D gene (5 bases). The CDR3 runs 13 residues. With 7 bases removed from V and 7 bases from J, the gap between germline ends came to 13 bases. The CDR3: CASKSGPGEKLFF. As DNA, the CDR3 is TGTGCCAGCAAGTCAGGGCCGGGTGAAAAACTGTTTTTT.

The chain employs TRBV5-1 and TRBJ2-1; 12 bases fit TRBD2. The CDR3 totals 18 residues. The germline gives CDR1 SGHRS, CDR2 YFSETQ. J lost 0 bases, V lost 5 bases, and 9 bases had no gene match. This CDR3 is CASSWTSGVPSSYNEQFF. Written as DNA, the CDR3 is TGCGCCAGCAGTTGGACTAGCGGGGTTCCCAGCTCCTACAATGAGCAGTTCTTC.

This chain joins TRBV2 and TRBJ1-1; D gene ambiguous. Between the trimmed V and J ends, which lost 2 bases and 1 base, there was a span of 5 bases. CDR1 and CDR2 from the germline V gene are SNHLY and FYNNEI. This CDR3 spans 13 amino acids. CDR3 residues: CASSEQRNTEAFF. The CDR3 region has the DNA TGTGCCAGCAGTGAACAGCGGAACACTGAAGCTTTCTTT.

The chain employs TRBV4-3 and TRBJ1-2; 8 bases line up with TRBD1. J lost 6 bases, V lost 6 bases, and 12 bases had no gene match. This CDR3 is built from 15 residues. The germline gives CDR1 LGHNA, CDR2 YSLEER. The CDR3 coding sequence is TGCGCCAGCAGTGGAGGGACAGGAGGAAGGGATGGCTACACCTTC. It encodes CASSGGTGGRDGYTF.

J is TRBJ1-2 and V is TRBV5-4; 8 bases map to TRBD1. Germline V gene data show CDR1 as SGHNT and CDR2 as YYREEE (reference sequence). Unmatched junction bases numbered 9, after V lost 0 bases and J lost 8 bases. The CDR3 loop spans 15 amino acids. This CDR3 is CASSLVGVQGGGYTF. In DNA, the CDR3 is TGTGCCAGCAGCTTGGTCGGTGTACAGGGGGGAGGCTACACCTTC.

This chain joins TRBV4-1 and TRBJ1-4; D ambiguous. The V gene lost 0 bases and the J gene lost 4 bases, with 9 bases spanning the gap. The germline gives CDR1 MGHRA, CDR2 YSYEKL. This CDR3 spans 15 amino acids. CDR3 nucleotides: TGCGCCAGCAGCCAAGATGACGGAGTTAATGAAAAACTGTTTTTT. Translating gives CASSQDDGVNEKLFF.

V and J are TRBV7-9 and TRBJ2-5; TRBD1 matches at 7 bases. Germline V gene data show CDR1 as SEHNR and CDR2 as FQNEAQ (reference sequence). This CDR3 contains 18 residues. V lost 2 bases and J lost 5; bases outside the gene matches: 17. The CDR3 here is CASSLPGTAAYGRETQYF. CDR3 DNA: TGTGCCAGCAGCTTACCCGGGACAGCCGCCTATGGGCGTGAGACCCAGTACTTC.

The gene calls are TRBV5-1 and TRBJ2-5; D gene ambiguous. The CDR3 consists of 14 residues. Trimming pared 4 bases from V and 4 bases from J, leaving 14 bases between. CDR1 and CDR2 from the germline V gene are SGHRS and YFSETQ. CDR3 DNA: TGCGCCAGCAGCCCGCGAACCCCCCTAGAGACCCAGTACTTC. It codes for CASSPRTPLETQYF. The whole variable domain, remainder taken from reference TRBV5-1 and TRBJ2-5, is KAGVTQTPRYLIKTRGQQVTLSCSPISGHRSVSWYQQTPGQGLQFLFEYFSETQRNKGNFPGRFSGRQFSNSRSEMNVSTLELGDSALYLCASSPRTPLETQYFGPGTRLLVL.

The chain has TRBV11-2 and TRBJ2-7; 10 bases map to TRBD1. The ends lost 3 bases at V and 7 bases at J; junction bases unmatched: 6. The CDR3 has 14 amino acids. From germline, CDR1 is SGHAT and CDR2 FQNNGV. In nucleotides, the CDR3 is TGTGCCAGCAGCTTGTCCCGGGACAGGGGTGAGCAGTACTTC. It is translated as CASSLSRDRGEQYF.

V usage is TRBV7-2 and J usage is TRBJ2-3; TRBD2 matches 8 bases. The germline gives CDR1 SGHTA, CDR2 FQGNSA. This CDR3 is built from 17 residues. The ends lost 5 bases at V and 1 base at J; junction bases unmatched: 11. In DNA form, the CDR3 reads TGTGCCAGCAGCCGCGGGGGGCGCGGGGGGCGCACAGATACGCAGTATTTT. Translating it yields CASSRGGRGGRTDTQYF.

Points on this clone: Other DNA sequences in the sample encode the same CDR3. The chain joins TRBV5-1 to TRBJ1-5, with a tentative D call TRBD1 (5 bases). The CDR3 runs 15 residues. Between the trimmed V and J ends, which lost 0 bases and 1 base, there was a span of 8 bases. The germline V gene has CDR1 SGHRS and CDR2 YFSETQ. This chain's CDR3 is CASSLGGTSNQPQHF. The DNA of the CDR3 is TGCGCCAGCAGCTTGGGGGGCACAAGCAATCAGCCCCAGCATTTT.

The genes are TRBV7-3 and TRBJ2-1; 14 nucleotides match TRBD2. Germline V gene data show CDR1 as SGHTA and CDR2 as FQGTGA. The junction had 7 bases not matched to a gene; V was cut back by 3 bases and J by 6 bases. This CDR3 has 17 residues. The CDR3 spells CASSLTSGGAHGNEQFF. The DNA of the CDR3 is TGTGCCAGCAGCTTGACTAGCGGGGGGGCCCACGGCAATGAGCAGTTCTTC.

This clone was seen once. The chain uses TRBV6-5 and TRBJ2-3, with 7 bases aligning to TRBD1. The CDR3 totals 15 residues. The V gene end was trimmed by 5 bases and the J gene end by 0 bases; junction bases not matched to a gene: 5. Germline V CDR1 and CDR2: MNHEY, SVGAGI. This CDR3 reads CASSRQGASTDTQYF. CDR3 nucleotides: TGTGCCAGCAGTAGACAGGGAGCTAGCACAGATACGCAGTATTTT.

The chain's CDR3 is CASSLTGYRNGYTF. The DNA of the CDR3 is TGCGCCAGCAGCTTAACAGGGTATCGGAATGGCTACACCTTC. The chain has TRBV5-1 and TRBJ1-2, with D maybe TRBD1 (6 bases). The CDR3 runs to 14 residues. The germline gives CDR1 SGHRS, CDR2 YFSETQ. V dropped 2 bases and J dropped 6 bases, with 14 bases sitting between them.

The rearrangement uses TRBV5-1 and TRBJ1-2, with D uncertain. CDR1 and CDR2 (germline): SGHRS, YFSETQ. The CDR3 has 12 residues. Trimming stripped 0 bases from V and 8 bases from J, with 8 bases between. CDR3 region: CASSLGGEGYTF. The CDR3, as DNA: TGCGCCAGCAGCTTGGGGGGAGAAGGCTACACCTTC.

The V and J genes are TRBV7-8 and TRBJ1-2, with D maybe TRBD1 (5 bases). Trimming took off 1 base at V and 8 bases at J, with 14 bases between the two ends. This CDR3 region has 14 residues. Germline CDR1 SGHVS, CDR2 FQNEAQ. CDR3 sequence: CASSLDRLEGGYTF. CDR3 bases: TGTGCCAGCAGCTTAGACAGGCTCGAAGGGGGCTACACCTTC.